Below, one TCR beta chain is given with its context. Antigen unknown. Germline V gives CDR1 MRHNA, CDR2 SNTAGT. V was shortened by 0 bases and J by 2 bases, with 22 bases between the two germline ends. This CDR3 has 19 amino acids. The entry originates in a study of cytomegalovirus exposure and HLA in healthy donors. Study information: Researchers found that about 84% of a few hundred genotyped donors fell within the Caucasian-associated ancestry cluster.

Use of 60 Vbeta and 13 Jbeta primers characterized the PCR. The assay was immunoSEQ multiplex PCR, and TCRdb's table has in-frame clones only and misses some. The table has 100,000 to 150,000 clones, 80% seen once. Study observations and caveats: Upon later analysis, HLA-associated TCR beta chains proved more clonally expanded than other, equally common chains.

This receptor was obtained from a female donor in good health and CMV-seronegative. The chain recombines TRBV6-4 with TRBJ1-2; weak D call: TRBD1 (6 bases). The sample was PBMCs. Written as DNA, the CDR3 is TGTGCCAGCAGTGACTCGGGCAGGGGATACTTTTACCCAAACTATGGCTACACCTTC. Translating it yields CASSDSGRGYFYPNYGYTF.